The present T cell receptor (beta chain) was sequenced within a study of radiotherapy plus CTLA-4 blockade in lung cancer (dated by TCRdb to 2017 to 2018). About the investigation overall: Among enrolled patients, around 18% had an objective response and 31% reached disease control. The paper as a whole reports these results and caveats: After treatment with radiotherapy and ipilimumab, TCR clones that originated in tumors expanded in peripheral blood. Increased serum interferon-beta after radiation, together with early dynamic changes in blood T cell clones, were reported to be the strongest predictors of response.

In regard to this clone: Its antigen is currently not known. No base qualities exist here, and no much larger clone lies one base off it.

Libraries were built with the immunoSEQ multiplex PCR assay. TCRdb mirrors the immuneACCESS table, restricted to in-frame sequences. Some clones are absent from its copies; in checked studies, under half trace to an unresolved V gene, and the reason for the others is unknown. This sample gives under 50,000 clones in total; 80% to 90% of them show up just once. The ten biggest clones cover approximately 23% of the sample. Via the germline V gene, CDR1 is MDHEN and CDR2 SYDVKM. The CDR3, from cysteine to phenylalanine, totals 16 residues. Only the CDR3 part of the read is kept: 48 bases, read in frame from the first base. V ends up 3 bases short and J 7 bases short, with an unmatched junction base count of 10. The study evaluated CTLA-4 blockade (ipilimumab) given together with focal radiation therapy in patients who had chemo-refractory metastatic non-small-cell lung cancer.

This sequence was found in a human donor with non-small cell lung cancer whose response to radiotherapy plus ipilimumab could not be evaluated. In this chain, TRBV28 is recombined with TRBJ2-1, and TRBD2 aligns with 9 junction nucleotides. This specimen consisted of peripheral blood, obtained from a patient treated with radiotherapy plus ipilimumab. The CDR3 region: CASSFEFGTSQNEQFF. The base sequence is TGTGCCAGCAGTTTCGAGTTCGGGACTAGCCAAAATGAGCAGTTCTTC.